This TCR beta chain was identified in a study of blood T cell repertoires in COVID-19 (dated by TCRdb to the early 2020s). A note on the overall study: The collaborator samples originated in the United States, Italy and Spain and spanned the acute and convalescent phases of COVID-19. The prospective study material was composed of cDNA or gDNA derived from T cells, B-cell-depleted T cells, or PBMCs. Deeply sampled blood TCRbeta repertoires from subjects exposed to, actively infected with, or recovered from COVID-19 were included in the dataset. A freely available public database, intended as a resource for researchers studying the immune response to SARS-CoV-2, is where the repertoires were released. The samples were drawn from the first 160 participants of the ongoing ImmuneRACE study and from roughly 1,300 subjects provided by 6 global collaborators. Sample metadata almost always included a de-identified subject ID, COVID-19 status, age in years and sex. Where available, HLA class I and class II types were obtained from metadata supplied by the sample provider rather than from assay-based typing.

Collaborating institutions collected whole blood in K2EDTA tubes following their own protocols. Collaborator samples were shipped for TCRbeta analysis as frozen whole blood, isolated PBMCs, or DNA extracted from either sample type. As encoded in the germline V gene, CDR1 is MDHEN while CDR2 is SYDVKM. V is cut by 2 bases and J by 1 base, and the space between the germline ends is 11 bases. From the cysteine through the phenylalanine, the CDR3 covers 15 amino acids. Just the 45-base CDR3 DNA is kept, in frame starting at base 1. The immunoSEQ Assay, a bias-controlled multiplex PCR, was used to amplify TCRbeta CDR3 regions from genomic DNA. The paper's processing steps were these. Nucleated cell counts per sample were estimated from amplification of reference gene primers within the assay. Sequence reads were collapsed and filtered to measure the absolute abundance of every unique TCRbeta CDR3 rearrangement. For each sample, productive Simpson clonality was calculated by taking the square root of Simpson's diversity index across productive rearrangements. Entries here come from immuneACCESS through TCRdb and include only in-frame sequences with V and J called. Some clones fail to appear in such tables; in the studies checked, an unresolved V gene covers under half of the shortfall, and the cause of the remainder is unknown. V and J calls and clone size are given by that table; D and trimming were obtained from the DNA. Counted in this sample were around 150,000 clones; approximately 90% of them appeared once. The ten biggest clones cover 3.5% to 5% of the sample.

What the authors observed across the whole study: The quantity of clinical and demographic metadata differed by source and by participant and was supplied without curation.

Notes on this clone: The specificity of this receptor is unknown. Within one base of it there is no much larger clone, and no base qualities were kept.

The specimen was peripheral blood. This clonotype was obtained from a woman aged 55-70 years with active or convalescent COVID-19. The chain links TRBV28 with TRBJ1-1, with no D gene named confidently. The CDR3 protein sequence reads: CASSLGGPQNTEAFF. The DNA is TGTGCCAGCAGTTTAGGAGGCCCACAGAACACTGAAGCTTTCTTT.